The sequence of this TCR beta chain was determined in a study of OX40 agonist ivuxolimab in advanced cancers. Findings and limits, study-wide: Specificity for antigen went undetermined in the expanded peripheral T cells.

This clone showed up just a few times. Its specificity is unknown. V was shortened by 4 bases and J by 13 bases, with 17 bases between the two germline ends. Germline V CDR1 and CDR2: SNHLY, FYNNEI. The CDR3 runs 13 residues. Method: immunoSEQ multiplex PCR; TCRdb's copy keeps in-frame clones and lacks some. The repertoire includes 60,000 to 85,000 clones, over 70% of them detected once, and about 7% sits in the top ten. Systemic immunosuppression or autoimmune disease history was grounds to exclude patients. The TCR was taken from an adult with an advanced solid tumor such as melanoma, head and neck, liver or kidney cancer. The V call is TRBV2, the J call TRBJ2-1; D is perhaps TRBD2 (5 bases). The source material was CD4+ or CD8+ T cells sorted from blood, sampled in a trial of the OX40 agonist ivuxolimab. For the CDR3, the DNA is TGTGCCAGCAGTGTAGGTCGGCTAGCTGATCAGTTCTTC. Amino acid sequence: CASSVGRLADQFF.